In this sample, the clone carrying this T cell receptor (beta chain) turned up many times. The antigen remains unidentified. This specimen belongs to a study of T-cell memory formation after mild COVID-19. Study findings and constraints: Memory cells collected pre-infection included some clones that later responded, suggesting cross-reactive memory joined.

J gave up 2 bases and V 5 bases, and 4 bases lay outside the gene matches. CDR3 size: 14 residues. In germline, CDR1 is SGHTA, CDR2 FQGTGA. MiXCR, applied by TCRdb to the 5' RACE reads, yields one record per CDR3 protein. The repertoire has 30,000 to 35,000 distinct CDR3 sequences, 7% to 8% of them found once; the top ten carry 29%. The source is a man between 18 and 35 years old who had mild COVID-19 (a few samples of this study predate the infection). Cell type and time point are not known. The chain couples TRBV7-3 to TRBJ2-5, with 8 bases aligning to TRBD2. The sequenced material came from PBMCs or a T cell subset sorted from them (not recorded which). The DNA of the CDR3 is TGTGCCAGCAGCCCCGGGGGGGATCAAGAGACCCAGTACTTC. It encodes CASSPGGDQETQYF.